The clone carrying this T cell receptor beta chain has just a few counts. From germline, CDR1 is GTSNPN and CDR2 SVGIG (reference sequence). This CDR3 contains 14 residues. J gave up 11 bases and V 2 bases, and 9 bases lay outside the gene matches. The sample is drawn from a study of shared clonotypes between healthy human individuals. Samples underwent the assay at deep level. For each subset, genomic DNA was distributed in equal portions over several immunoSEQ plates. This table comes from immunoSEQ multiplex PCR, and its TCRdb copy is limited to in-frame clones, with some not included. Among roughly 500,000 clones, 79% were seen once, and the ten largest hold under 15%.

V usage is TRBV30 and J usage is TRBJ1-6; 7 nucleotides match TRBD1. The sequence was collected from a woman aged 40-49 years in good health. Some clones in this sample may be carry-over from other donors' samples. Specimen: PBMCs. This CDR3 is CAWSTRQGLPPLHF. Here the CDR3 DNA reads TGTGCCTGGAGTACCCGACAGGGATTGCCACCCCTCCACTTT.